Shown below are 25 T cell receptor beta chains from a single sample sequenced in a study of T cells in Graves' hyperthyroidism and ophthalmopathy. RNA transcripts served as the template for amplifying TCR beta CDR3 regions. The HTBI primer set drove a first-round RT-PCR of the TCR CDR3. Via MiXCR, TCRdb re-called the multiplex PCR reads, giving one row per CDR3 protein. This sample has hundreds of thousands of distinct CDR3 sequences; about a sixth occur once, and the top ten carry over 50%. Sequenced: blood. The receptors derive from a woman aged 60-70 years with Graves' ophthalmopathy.

V usage is TRBV12-3 or TRBV12-4 and J usage is TRBJ2-2; maybe TRBD2 (6 bases). The CDR3 runs 18 residues. V was cut by 2 bases and J by 3 bases, with 19 bases left in between. The DNA of the CDR3 is TGTGCCAGCAGTTTATTGGCGGGGCGTACGGGGTACACCGGGGAGCTGTTTTTT. Translating gives CASSLLAGRTGYTGELFF.

This chain connects TRBV24-1 to TRBJ2-1; TRBD2 matches 11 bases. After removal of 4 bases from V and 0 bases from J, the junction contained 7 bases not matched to a gene. This CDR3 has 18 amino acids. CDR1 is KGHDR and CDR2 is SFDVKD in the germline V gene. The CDR3 nucleotides are TGTGCCACCAGTGACCCCGGGACTAGCGGAAGCTCCTACAATGAGCAGTTCTTC. It codes for CATSDPGTSGSSYNEQFF.

This clonotype has more than one count but fewer than ten. This sequence joins TRBV29-1 and TRBJ2-7, with 9 positions matching TRBD2. CDR1 and CDR2 from the germline V gene are SQVTM and ANQGSEA. The CDR3 spans 15 residues. With V trimmed by 8 bases and J by 6 bases, 17 bases remained unmatched. The CDR3 loop is CSTVVAGALEGEQYF. CDR3 nucleotides: TGCAGCACTGTAGTAGCGGGAGCTTTGGAAGGCGAGCAGTACTTC.

This clonotype was recorded many times. The gene calls are TRBV5-1 and TRBJ1-2; 8 bases agree with TRBD1. V dropped 4 bases and J dropped 0; count of bases not matched to a gene: 2. The germline CDR1 and CDR2 sequences are SGHRS and YFSETQ. This CDR3 is built from 14 residues. The DNA of the CDR3 is TGCGCCAGCAGCCCGGGACAGGCTAACTATGGCTACACCTTC. It specifies CASSPGQANYGYTF. Full variable domain (remainder filled in from reference TRBV5-1 and TRBJ1-2): KAGVTQTPRYLIKTRGQQVTLSCSPISGHRSVSWYQQTPGQGLQFLFEYFSETQRNKGNFPGRFSGRQFSNSRSEMNVSTLELGDSALYLCASSPGQANYGYTFGSGTRLTVV.

This clonotype was counted once. V gene TRBV24-1 combines with J gene TRBJ2-3, with 7 nucleotides matching TRBD1. Germline CDR1 KGHDR, CDR2 SFDVKD. V lost 5 bases, J lost 4 bases, and 14 bases stayed unmatched. This CDR3 contains 17 residues. This CDR3 reads CATSGIGTEIQADTQYF. The CDR3 region has the DNA TGTGCCACCAGTGGTATCGGGACAGAAATTCAGGCAGATACGCAGTATTTT.

A few counts support this clonotype. V is TRBV6-6 and J is TRBJ2-7; TRBD1 matches at 9 bases. V was clipped by 2 bases and J by 3 bases; unmatched bases: 5. The CDR3 is 15 amino acids. CDR1 and CDR2 from the germline V gene are MNHNY and SVGAGI (reference sequence). The CDR3 reads CASSYAGTGNYEQYF. The CDR3 DNA reads TGTGCCAGCAGTTACGCCGGGACAGGGAACTACGAGCAGTACTTC.

This clonotype was counted many times. The CDR3 loop is CASSVTGVDYGYTF. The CDR3 nucleotides are TGCGCCAGCAGCGTGACAGGGGTTGACTATGGCTACACCTTC. V gene TRBV5-1 combines with J gene TRBJ1-2, with 8 positions matching TRBD1. V gave up 4 bases and J gave up 3 bases; unmatched junction bases: 5. This CDR3 has 14 amino acids. Germline assignment: CDR1 SGHRS and CDR2 YFSETQ.

Of note for this clonotype: A read error may explain this, as a much larger clone is one base away. This chain uses TRBV28 with TRBJ2-7; D remains ambiguous. This CDR3 is built from 13 residues. Germline CDR1 reads MDHEN; CDR2 reads SYDVKM. CDR3: CASSLGWGYDQYF. The DNA for the CDR3 is TGTGCCAGCAGTTTGGGTTGGGGTTACGATCAGTACTTC.

There are a few counts of this clonotype. The V gene is TRBV6-2 or TRBV6-3, the J gene TRBJ2-3; unclear D gene. The CDR3 covers 13 residues. The germline gives CDR1 MNHEY, CDR2 SVGEGT. Trimming cost V 5 bases and J 4 bases, with 10 bases left between them. CDR3 nucleotide sequence: TGTGCCAGCAGTCAAACTATGGCAGATACGCAGTATTTT. This sequence encodes CASSQTMADTQYF.

This clonotype was observed many times. The chain has TRBV12-3 or TRBV12-4 and TRBJ1-4; the D gene is possibly TRBD1 (6 bases). Trimming took off 0 bases at V and 6 bases at J, with 11 bases between the two ends. The CDR3 spans 15 residues. The CDR3 spells CASSLAGGADEKLFF. The CDR3 region has the DNA TGTGCCAGCAGTTTAGCGGGGGGCGCGGATGAAAAACTGTTTTTT.

The V call is TRBV7-2, the J call TRBJ1-2; 7 bases fit TRBD1. Germline loops: CDR1 SGHTA, CDR2 FQGNSA. The CDR3 is 14 residues long. J gave up 4 bases and V 0 bases, and 2 bases lay outside the gene matches. The CDR3 coding sequence is TGTGCCAGCAGCTTAGCCCGGGACAGCTATGGCTACACCTTC. As protein: CASSLARDSYGYTF.

This clonotype came up many times. The chain carries TRBV12-3 or TRBV12-4 and TRBJ2-1; TRBD2 agrees at 8 bases. The CDR3 totals 16 residues. Germline trimming cut 1 base from V and 7 bases from J; bases unmatched to any gene: 9. CDR3 sequence reads: CASSLGREVFQNEQFF. The CDR3 DNA reads as TGTGCCAGCAGTTTAGGGCGGGAGGTCTTCCAAAATGAGCAGTTCTTC.

The chain couples TRBV5-6 to TRBJ1-3, with unresolved D. The CDR3 totals 17 residues. CDR1 and CDR2 from the germline V gene are SGHDT and YYEEEE. Trimming shortened V by 1 base and J by 1 base, and 15 bases separated the two germline ends. The chain's CDR3 is CASSLFSQADSGNTIYF. The CDR3 nucleotides are TGTGCCAGCAGCTTGTTTTCTCAGGCGGATTCTGGAAACACCATATATTTT. Complete variable domain (other parts from reference TRBV5-6 and TRBJ1-3): DAGVTQSPTHLIKTRGQQVTLRCSPKSGHDTVSWYQQALGQGPQFIFQYYEEEERQRGNFPDRFSGHQFPNYSSELNVNALLLGDSALYLCASSLFSQADSGNTIYFGEGSWLTVV.

For the CDR3, the DNA is TGCAGTGCTGACGGGCGCTTGAGCGGGAGCTATGAGCAGTTCTTC. Its translation is CSADGRLSGSYEQFF. The rearrangement uses TRBV20-1 and TRBJ2-1; 8 nucleotides line up with TRBD2. The V segment lost 5 bases and the J segment 8 bases; nucleotides outside the gene matches: 14. The germline CDR1 and CDR2 sequences are DFQATT and SNEGSKA (reference sequence). The CDR3 is 15 residues long.

This sequence joins TRBV20-1 and TRBJ2-1; the match to TRBD2 covers 8 bases. The V gene's germline CDR1 is DFQATT and CDR2 SNEGSKA (reference sequence). The CDR3 is 14 amino acids. With 5 bases clipped from V and 4 bases from J, the junction kept 7 bases outside the gene matches. The CDR3 reads CSAGLTSAYNEQFF. The CDR3 bases are TGCAGTGCTGGCTTGACTAGCGCTTACAATGAGCAGTTCTTC.

In the case of this clonotype: This sequence may be a read error, since a much larger clone differs from it by one base. This chain uses TRBV7-2 with TRBJ1-2; D perhaps matches TRBD1 (5 bases). The CDR3 extends over 15 amino acids. Trimming stripped 5 bases from V and 7 bases from J, with 20 bases between. Germline lookup yields CDR1 SGHTA and CDR2 FQGNSA. The CDR3 bases are TGTGCCAGCAGCCGAACGACAGCCATCCCTACTGGCTACACCTTC. Translating it yields CASSRTTAIPTGYTF.

This clonotype was counted at least ten times. The chain links TRBV2 to TRBJ2-7; no firm D call. In germline, CDR1 is SNHLY, CDR2 FYNNEI. The V and J ends lost 5 bases and 3 bases respectively, with 14 bases between them. The length of the CDR3 is 14 residues. As DNA, the CDR3 is TGTGCCAGCAGTCGACGGACCGCAGGCTACGAGCAGTACTTC. Amino acids: CASSRRTAGYEQYF.

This clonotype was picked up many times. CDR3 in amino acids: CASSLSGNQPQHF. CDR3 DNA sequence: TGTGCCAGCAGTTTAAGTGGCAATCAGCCCCAGCATTTT. The chain employs TRBV28 and TRBJ1-5; D is unresolved. V was pared by 2 bases and J by 2 bases, with 4 bases between. The germline V gene encodes CDR1 MDHEN and CDR2 SYDVKM. The CDR3 loop spans 13 amino acids.

This chain joins TRBV19 and TRBJ1-5; a possible D gene is TRBD1 (6 bases). Trimming left V 7 bases short and J 5 bases short, with 15 bases between. The CDR3 consists of 14 residues. Per germline, CDR1 LNHDA and CDR2 SQIVND (reference sequence). This CDR3 reads CASTRSGTYQPQHF. CDR3 nucleotide sequence: TGTGCCAGTACCCGATCGGGGACATATCAGCCCCAGCATTTT.

This clonotype was recorded many times. The rearrangement uses TRBV18 and TRBJ1-1; D is unclear. There are 14 residues in the CDR3. V lost 6 bases and J 1 base, leaving 12 bases between the germline ends. CDR1 and CDR2 (germline): KGHSH, LQKENI. CDR3 amino acids: CASSLREGNTEAFF. DNA for the CDR3: TGTGCCAGCTCCCTCCGGGAAGGGAACACTGAAGCTTTCTTT.

This clonotype has at least ten counts. The rearrangement joins TRBV7-3 to TRBJ2-3; TRBD2 matches at 7 bases. The CDR3 runs to 15 residues. Unmatched junction bases numbered 6, after V lost 2 bases and J lost 4 bases. Germline CDR1 reads SGHTA; CDR2 reads FQGTGA. CDR3 nucleotides: TGTGCCAGCAGCTTACGCGGGAGAGGGGCAGATACGCAGTATTTT. Translated, it gives CASSLRGRGADTQYF.

This clonotype appeared many times. The chain couples TRBV12-3 or TRBV12-4 to TRBJ1-1; tentative D call: TRBD1 (6 bases). This CDR3 has 15 residues. Trimming cost V 5 bases and J 6 bases, with 19 bases left between them. CDR3 sequence (DNA): TGTGCCAGCAGTATCAGGGGTCGGGGTTTCGCTGAAGCTTTCTTT. This sequence encodes CASSIRGRGFAEAFF.

This clonotype was recorded at least ten times. The genes are TRBV28 and TRBJ2-2, with TRBD1 identical over 12 bases. Germline-derived CDR1 and CDR2 are MDHEN and SYDVKM. Unmatched junction bases numbered 7, after V lost 6 bases and J lost 5 bases. This CDR3 region has 16 residues. CDR3 in amino acids: CASSLPGQGATGELFF. In nucleotides, the CDR3 is TGTGCCAGCAGCCTCCCGGGACAGGGGGCGACCGGGGAGCTGTTTTTT.

Many counts were recorded for this clonotype. V usage is TRBV6-2 or TRBV6-3 and J usage is TRBJ2-3; TRBD2 aligns across 14 bases. This CDR3 has 15 amino acids. The V gene's germline CDR1 is MNHEY and CDR2 SVGEGT. J gave up 4 bases and V 6 bases, and 3 bases lay outside the gene matches. The CDR3 loop is CASRPGLAGADTQYF. CDR3 nucleotides: TGTGCCAGCAGACCGGGACTAGCGGGGGCAGATACGCAGTATTTT.

This clonotype was detected ten times or more. CDR3 bases: TGCAGTGCAGGTACCGGGACAGGGGTCTGGCAGCCCCAGCATTTT. Translated, it gives CSAGTGTGVWQPQHF. This chain uses TRBV20-1 with TRBJ1-5; TRBD1 aligns across 10 bases. This CDR3 spans 15 amino acids. J was trimmed by 7 bases and V by 6 bases; bases with no gene match: 12. Germline lookup yields CDR1 DFQATT and CDR2 SNEGSKA (reference sequence).